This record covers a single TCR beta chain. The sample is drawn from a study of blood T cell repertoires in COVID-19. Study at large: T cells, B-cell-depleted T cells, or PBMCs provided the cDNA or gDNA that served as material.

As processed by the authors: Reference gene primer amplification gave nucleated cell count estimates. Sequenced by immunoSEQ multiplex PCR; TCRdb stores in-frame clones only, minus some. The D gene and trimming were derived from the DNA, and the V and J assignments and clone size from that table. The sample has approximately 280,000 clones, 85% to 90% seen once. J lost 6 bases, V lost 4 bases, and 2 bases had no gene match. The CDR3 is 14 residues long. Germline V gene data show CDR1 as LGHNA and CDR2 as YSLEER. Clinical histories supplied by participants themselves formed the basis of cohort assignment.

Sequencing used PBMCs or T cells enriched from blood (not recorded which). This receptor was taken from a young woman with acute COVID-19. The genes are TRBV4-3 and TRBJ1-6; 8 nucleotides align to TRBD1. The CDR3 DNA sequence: TGCGCCAGCAGCCGGACAGGGCCTAATTCACCCCTCCACTTT. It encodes CASSRTGPNSPLHF.